These 17 T cell receptor beta chains were sequenced from one sample in a study of blood T cells in healthy people across ages. Then a second PCR, running about 6 to 11 cycles, was carried out with a sample-barcoded 5' primer and a J-beta primer mix. MiXCR, run by TCRdb on the 5' RACE reads, gives a single entry per CDR3 protein. Of about 640,000 distinct CDR3 sequences listed, roughly three fifths are singletons. Specimen: blood. The source is a man aged 60-69 years in good health.

This clonotype has more than one count but fewer than ten. Written as DNA, the CDR3 is TGCAGCGTGATGACAGGTTCCTACGAGCAGTACTTC. Encoded protein: CSVMTGSYEQYF. The chain carries TRBV29-1 and TRBJ2-7, with a weak D call TRBD1 (6 bases). The V and J ends lost 6 bases and 1 base respectively, with 10 bases between them. CDR1 is SQVTM, CDR2 ANQGSEA, per germline. The CDR3 extends over 12 amino acids.

This rearrangement joins TRBV20-1 to TRBJ2-5, with 12 bases lining up with TRBD2. Trimming removed 3 bases from V and 5 bases from J; junction bases left unmatched: 10. This CDR3 region has 16 residues. Per the germline V gene, CDR1 is DFQATT and CDR2 is SNEGSKA (reference sequence). This CDR3 is CSARVPSGGAWETQYF. In DNA, the CDR3 is TGCAGTGCTAGGGTCCCTAGCGGGGGGGCGTGGGAGACCCAGTACTTC.

This clonotype was observed a handful of times. The chain recombines TRBV6-1 with TRBJ2-5, with TRBD2 identical over 7 bases. The CDR3 spans 16 residues. The trim removed 6 bases at V and 2 bases at J, leaving 12 bases unmatched. The germline V gene has CDR1 MNHNS and CDR2 SASEGT. The CDR3 nucleotides read TGTGCCAGCAGACGAGAAAAGCGGGGTCAGCAAGAGACCCAGTACTTC. Amino acids: CASRREKRGQQETQYF.

The chain carries TRBV2 and TRBJ1-4; TRBD1 is a possible D gene (5 bases). The CDR3 covers 14 residues. V lost 5 bases, J lost 4 bases, and 11 bases lay in between. CDR1 and CDR2 (germline): SNHLY, FYNNEI. CDR3 protein: CASSPDSLNEKLFF. As DNA, the CDR3 is TGTGCCAGCAGTCCCGACAGCCTTAATGAAAAACTGTTTTTT. The variable domain in full, completed from reference TRBV2 and TRBJ1-4, reads EPEVTQTPSHQVTQMGQEVILRCVPISNHLYFYWYRQILGQKVEFLVSFYNNEISEKSEIFDDQFSVERPDGSNFTLKIRSTKLEDSAMYFCASSPDSLNEKLFFGSGTQLSVL.

The chain links TRBV2 to TRBJ1-5; weak D call: TRBD1 (5 bases). The germline V gene has CDR1 SNHLY and CDR2 FYNNEI. The CDR3 has 14 residues. V was pared by 6 bases and J by 3 bases, with 12 bases between. The chain's CDR3 is CASSQGRTNQPQHF. The CDR3 nucleotides are TGTGCCAGCAGCCAGGGCCGGACCAATCAGCCCCAGCATTTT.

The rearrangement joins TRBV20-1 to TRBJ2-5, with D perhaps TRBD1 (5 bases). Trimming removed 0 bases from V and 1 base from J, with 12 bases in between. This CDR3 contains 15 residues. CDR1 and CDR2 (germline): DFQATT, SNEGSKA (reference sequence). The CDR3 sequence is CSARDAKGLQETQYF. CDR3 coding DNA: TGCAGTGCTAGAGATGCCAAGGGGCTCCAAGAGACCCAGTACTTC.

The chain couples TRBV3-1 to TRBJ2-2; 7 nucleotides agree with TRBD1. This CDR3 is built from 15 residues. CDR1 is LGHDT, CDR2 YNNKEL, per germline (reference sequence). The V segment lost 1 base and the J segment 3 bases; nucleotides outside the gene matches: 2. CDR3 sequence: CASSQAQGDTGELFF. The CDR3 nucleotides read TGTGCCAGCAGCCAAGCGCAGGGGGACACCGGGGAGCTGTTTTTT.

V is TRBV7-8 and J is TRBJ1-1; tentatively, D is TRBD1 (5 bases). This CDR3 contains 14 residues. Germline CDR1 SGHVS, CDR2 FQNEAQ. V lost 1 base and J lost 5, with 11 bases in between. CDR3 residues: CASSLVPGHTEAFF. CDR3 DNA: TGTGCCAGCAGCTTAGTCCCAGGGCATACTGAAGCTTTCTTT.

CDR3 DNA: TGTGCCAGCAGCTTAGGCGGGGGGGCTGGCAATCAGCCCCAGCATTTT. Amino acids: CASSLGGGAGNQPQHF. The chain recombines TRBV7-2 with TRBJ1-5; D is perhaps TRBD1 (6 bases). V lost 1 base to trimming and J lost 2 bases, with 12 bases between them. The CDR3 is 16 amino acids. Looked up from germline, CDR1 is SGHTA and CDR2 is FQGNSA.

The genes are TRBV6-6 and TRBJ1-2, with no clear D. Trimming took off 4 bases at V and 3 bases at J, with 9 bases between the two ends. The CDR3 is made up of 13 amino acids. Germline-derived CDR1 and CDR2 are MNHNY and SVGAGI (reference sequence). This CDR3 reads CASSFPLDYGYTF. The DNA of the CDR3 is TGTGCCAGCAGTTTCCCCCTGGACTATGGCTACACCTTC.

The sample holds a few counts of this clonotype. The chain couples TRBV7-9 to TRBJ2-3; D is ambiguous. There are 14 residues in the CDR3. Looked up from germline, CDR1 is SEHNR and CDR2 is FQNEAQ (reference sequence). Trimming shortened V by 2 bases and J by 4 bases, and 10 bases separated the two germline ends. CDR3 in DNA: TGTGCCAGCAGCTTACCGTCTCAGGCAGATACGCAGTATTTT. It yields the protein CASSLPSQADTQYF.

The V and J genes are TRBV6-2 or TRBV6-3 and TRBJ1-5; D gene uncertain. CDR3 size: 12 residues. The V end was cut by 3 bases, the J end by 9 bases, with 9 bases between. Germline values: CDR1 MNHEY, CDR2 SVGEGT. The CDR3 DNA reads as TGTGCCAGCAGTTATCCCTTTTGGCCCCAGCATTTT. Protein sequence: CASSYPFWPQHF.

The V and J genes are TRBV29-1 and TRBJ2-1; 11 bases line up with TRBD2. The V segment lost 6 bases and the J segment 7 bases; nucleotides outside the gene matches: 8. Germline V CDR1 and CDR2: SQVTM, ANQGSEA. CDR3 size: 14 residues. The DNA of the CDR3 is TGCAGCGTCGTAGGGCTAGCGGGGGGAAATGAGCAGTTCTTC. Amino acids: CSVVGLAGGNEQFF.

The chain has TRBV7-2 and TRBJ2-5; D gene uncertain. Germline values: CDR1 SGHTA, CDR2 FQGNSA. Trimming stripped 3 bases from V and 11 bases from J, with 19 bases between. This CDR3 has 14 amino acids. The CDR3 coding sequence is TGTGCCAGCAGCTTTGCGAGAGAGAACAATGAGCAGTACTTC. Translation gives CASSFARENNEQYF.

This chain links TRBV13 with TRBJ1-2; 8 nucleotides agree with TRBD1. Germline values: CDR1 PRHDT, CDR2 FYEKMQ (reference sequence). Trimming took 0 bases from V and 6 from J; bases not matched to a gene: 6. The CDR3 extends over 15 amino acids. This CDR3 reads CASSLGQGQGDGYTF. The CDR3 DNA is TGTGCCAGCAGCTTAGGCCAAGGACAGGGAGATGGCTACACCTTC.

The genes are TRBV9 and TRBJ2-3; TRBD1 might be the D (6 bases). The CDR3 runs 15 residues. Germline-derived CDR1 and CDR2 are SGDLS and YYNGEE. The V end was cut by 3 bases, the J end by 2 bases, with 13 bases between. The CDR3 sequence is CASSAKQGITDTQYF. CDR3 DNA: TGTGCCAGCAGCGCCAAACAGGGAATCACAGATACGCAGTATTTT.

V gene TRBV7-9 combines with J gene TRBJ2-7; TRBD1 matches at 8 bases. Germline-derived CDR1 and CDR2 are SEHNR and FQNEAQ (reference sequence). V lost 3 bases and J lost 1; bases outside the gene matches: 5. CDR3 length: 15 amino acids. The CDR3 DNA is TGTGCCAGCAGCTTCCCCAGGGGGCCTTCCTACGAGCAGTACTTC. This sequence encodes CASSFPRGPSYEQYF.